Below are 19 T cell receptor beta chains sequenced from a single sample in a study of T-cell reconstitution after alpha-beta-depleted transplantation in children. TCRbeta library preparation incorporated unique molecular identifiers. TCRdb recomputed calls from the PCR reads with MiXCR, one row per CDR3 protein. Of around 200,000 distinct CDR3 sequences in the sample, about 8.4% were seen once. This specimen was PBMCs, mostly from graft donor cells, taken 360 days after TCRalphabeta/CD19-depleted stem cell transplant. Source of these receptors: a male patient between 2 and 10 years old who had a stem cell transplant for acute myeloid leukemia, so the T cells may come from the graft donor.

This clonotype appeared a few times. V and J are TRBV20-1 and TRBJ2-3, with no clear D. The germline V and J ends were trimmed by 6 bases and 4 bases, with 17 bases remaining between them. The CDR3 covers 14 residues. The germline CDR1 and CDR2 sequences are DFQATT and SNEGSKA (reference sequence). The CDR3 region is CSAQTTRRPDTQYF. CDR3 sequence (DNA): TGCAGTGCCCAGACCACCCGACGGCCAGATACGCAGTATTTT.

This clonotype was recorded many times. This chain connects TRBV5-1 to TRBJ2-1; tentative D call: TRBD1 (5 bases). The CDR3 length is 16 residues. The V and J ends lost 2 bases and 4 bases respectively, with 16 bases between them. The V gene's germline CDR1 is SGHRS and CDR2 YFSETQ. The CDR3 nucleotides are TGCGCCAGCAGCTTCAGGGTCCCTCACACTTACAATGAGCAGTTCTTC. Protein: CASSFRVPHTYNEQFF.

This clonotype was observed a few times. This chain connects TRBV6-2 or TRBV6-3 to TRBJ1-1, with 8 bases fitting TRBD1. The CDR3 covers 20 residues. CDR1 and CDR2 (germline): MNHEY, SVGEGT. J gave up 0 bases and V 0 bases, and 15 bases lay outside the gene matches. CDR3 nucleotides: TGTGCCAGCAGTTACTCTTCACGGGCAGGGGGCGGATCGCTGAACACTGAAGCTTTCTTT. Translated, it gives CASSYSSRAGGGSLNTEAFF.

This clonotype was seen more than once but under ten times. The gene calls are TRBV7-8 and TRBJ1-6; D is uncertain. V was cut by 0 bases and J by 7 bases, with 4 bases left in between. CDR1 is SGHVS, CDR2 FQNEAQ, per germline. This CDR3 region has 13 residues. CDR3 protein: CASSLAPNSPLHF. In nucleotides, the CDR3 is TGTGCCAGCAGCTTAGCGCCAAATTCACCCCTCCACTTT. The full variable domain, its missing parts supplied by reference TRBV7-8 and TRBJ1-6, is GAGVSQSPRYKVAKRGQDVALRCDPISGHVSLFWYQQALGQGPEFLTYFQNEAQLDKSGLPSDRFFAERPEGSVSTLKIQRTQQEDSAVYLCASSLAPNSPLHFGNGTRLTVT.

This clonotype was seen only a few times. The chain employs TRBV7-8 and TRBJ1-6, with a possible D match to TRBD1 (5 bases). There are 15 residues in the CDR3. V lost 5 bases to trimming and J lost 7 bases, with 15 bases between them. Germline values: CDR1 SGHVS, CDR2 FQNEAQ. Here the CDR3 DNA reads TGTGCCAGCAGCGATAAGGAGGGGCAAAATTCACCCCTCCACTTT. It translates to CASSDKEGQNSPLHF.

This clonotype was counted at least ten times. CDR3 loop: CASSSLLAGRGEQFF. The DNA for the CDR3 is TGTGCCAGCAGCTCCTTATTAGCGGGAAGGGGTGAGCAGTTCTTC. V gene TRBV7-8 combines with J gene TRBJ2-1; 8 bases fit TRBD2. CDR3 length: 15 residues. Germline CDR1 reads SGHVS; CDR2 reads FQNEAQ. After removal of 4 bases from V and 9 bases from J, the junction contained 11 bases not matched to a gene.

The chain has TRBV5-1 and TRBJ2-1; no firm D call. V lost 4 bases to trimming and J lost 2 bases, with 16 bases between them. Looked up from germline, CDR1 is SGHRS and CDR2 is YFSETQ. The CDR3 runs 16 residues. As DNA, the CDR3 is TGCGCCAGCAGCCCTAACGTTGCAGGAGCCTACAATGAGCAGTTCTTC. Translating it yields CASSPNVAGAYNEQFF.

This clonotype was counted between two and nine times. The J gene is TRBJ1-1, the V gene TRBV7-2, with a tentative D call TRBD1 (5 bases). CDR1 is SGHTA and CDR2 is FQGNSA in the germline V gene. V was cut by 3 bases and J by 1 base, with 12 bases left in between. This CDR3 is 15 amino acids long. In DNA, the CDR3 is TGTGCCAGCAGCTTGTTGGGGGTAGGGAACACTGAAGCTTTCTTT. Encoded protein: CASSLLGVGNTEAFF.

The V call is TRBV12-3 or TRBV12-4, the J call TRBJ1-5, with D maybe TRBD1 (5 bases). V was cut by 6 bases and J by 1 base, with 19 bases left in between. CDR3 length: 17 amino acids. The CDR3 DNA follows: TGTGCCAGCAGCGGGACTCCGAGCAGGAGGAGCAATCAGCCCCAGCATTTT. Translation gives CASSGTPSRRSNQPQHF.

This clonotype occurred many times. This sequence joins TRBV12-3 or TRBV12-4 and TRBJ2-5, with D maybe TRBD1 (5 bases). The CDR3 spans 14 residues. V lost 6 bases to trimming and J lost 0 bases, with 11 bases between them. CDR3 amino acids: CASSRMDNQETQYF. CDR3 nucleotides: TGTGCCAGCAGCCGAATGGACAACCAAGAGACCCAGTACTTC.

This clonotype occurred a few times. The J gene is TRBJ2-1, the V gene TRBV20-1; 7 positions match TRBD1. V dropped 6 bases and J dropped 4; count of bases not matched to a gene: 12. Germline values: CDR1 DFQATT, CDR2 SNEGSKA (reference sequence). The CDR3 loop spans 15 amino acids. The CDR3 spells CSAADLGQSYNEQFF. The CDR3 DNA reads TGCAGTGCCGCGGATTTGGGACAGTCTTACAATGAGCAGTTCTTC.

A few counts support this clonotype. CDR3: CASSFGGKQPQHF. CDR3 coding DNA: TGTGCCAGCAGTTTCGGGGGAAAGCAGCCCCAGCATTTT. This sequence joins TRBV27 and TRBJ1-5; maybe TRBD1 (5 bases). The germline gives CDR1 MNHEY, CDR2 SMNVEV (reference sequence). V lost 3 bases, J lost 7 bases, and 10 bases lay in between. The CDR3 runs to 13 residues.

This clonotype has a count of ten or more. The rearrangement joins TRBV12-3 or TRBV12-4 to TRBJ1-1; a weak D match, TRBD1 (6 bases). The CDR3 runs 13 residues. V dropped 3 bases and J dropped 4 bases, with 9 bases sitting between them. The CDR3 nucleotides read TGTGCCAGCAGTTTCAGGGGAGCCACTGAAGCTTTCTTT. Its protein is CASSFRGATEAFF.

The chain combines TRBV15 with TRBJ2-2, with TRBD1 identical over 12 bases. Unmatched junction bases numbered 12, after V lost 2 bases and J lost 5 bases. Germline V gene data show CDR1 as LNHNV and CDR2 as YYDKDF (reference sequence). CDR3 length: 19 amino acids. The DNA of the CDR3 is TGTGCCACCAGCAGACTCCGACCGGGACAGGGGGCGAGGACCGGGGAGCTGTTTTTT. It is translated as CATSRLRPGQGARTGELFF.

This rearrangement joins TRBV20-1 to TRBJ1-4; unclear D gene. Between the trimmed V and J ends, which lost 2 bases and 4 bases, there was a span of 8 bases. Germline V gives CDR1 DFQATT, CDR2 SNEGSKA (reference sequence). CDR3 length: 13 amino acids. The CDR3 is CSARSQNNEKLFF. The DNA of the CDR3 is TGCAGTGCTAGATCCCAGAATAATGAAAAACTGTTTTTT.

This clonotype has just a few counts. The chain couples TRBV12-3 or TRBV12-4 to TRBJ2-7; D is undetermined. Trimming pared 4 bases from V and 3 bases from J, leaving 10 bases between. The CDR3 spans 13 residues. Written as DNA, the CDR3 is TGTGCCAGCAGTTCAAACCTGAACTACGAGCAGTACTTC. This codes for CASSSNLNYEQYF.

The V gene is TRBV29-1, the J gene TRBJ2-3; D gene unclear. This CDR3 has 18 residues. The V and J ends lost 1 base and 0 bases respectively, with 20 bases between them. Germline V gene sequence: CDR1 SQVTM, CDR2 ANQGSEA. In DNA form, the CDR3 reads TGCAGCGTTGAAGGGCAGGCTATCCATTCTTTTAGCACAGATACGCAGTATTTT. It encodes CSVEGQAIHSFSTDTQYF.

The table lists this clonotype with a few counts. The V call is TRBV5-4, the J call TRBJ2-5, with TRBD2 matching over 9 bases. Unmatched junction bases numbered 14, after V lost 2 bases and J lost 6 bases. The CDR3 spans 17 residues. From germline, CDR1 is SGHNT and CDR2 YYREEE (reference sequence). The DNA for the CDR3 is TGTGCCAGCAGCTTCTACTTAGCGGGGGTGGTGGGAAAGACCCAGTACTTC. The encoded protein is CASSFYLAGVVGKTQYF.

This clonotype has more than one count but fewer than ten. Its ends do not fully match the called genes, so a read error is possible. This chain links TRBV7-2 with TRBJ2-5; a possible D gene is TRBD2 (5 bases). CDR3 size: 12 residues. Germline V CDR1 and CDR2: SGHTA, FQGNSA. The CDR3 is CASSSPLTSGWF. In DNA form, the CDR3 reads TGTGCCAGCAGCTCCCCCCTGACCAGCGGTTGGTTC.